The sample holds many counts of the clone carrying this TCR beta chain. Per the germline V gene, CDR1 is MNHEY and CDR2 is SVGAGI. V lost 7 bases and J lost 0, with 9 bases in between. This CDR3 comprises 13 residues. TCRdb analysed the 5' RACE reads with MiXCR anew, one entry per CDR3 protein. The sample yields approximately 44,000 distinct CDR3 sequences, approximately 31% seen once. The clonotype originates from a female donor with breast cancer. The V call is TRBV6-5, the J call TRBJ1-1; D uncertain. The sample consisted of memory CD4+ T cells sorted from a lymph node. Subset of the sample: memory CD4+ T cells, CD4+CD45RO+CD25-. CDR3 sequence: CASTDFMNTEAFF. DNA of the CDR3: TGTGCCAGCACCGACTTTATGAACACTGAAGCTTTCTTT.